The 12 T cell receptor beta chains listed next were all sequenced from one sample in a study of PD-L1 blockade in urothelial cancer. The table came from immunoSEQ multiplex PCR; TCRdb's copy has only in-frame clones and leaves some out. The data show around 100,000 clones, around 85% seen once. The material sequenced was PBMCs, taken around atezolizumab (anti-PD-L1) treatment. The receptors stem from a man aged 50-59 years with urothelial cancer.

CDR3 amino acids: CAWSVGRISSPLHF. The CDR3 DNA follows: TGTGCCTGGAGTGTAGGGAGAATTAGTTCACCCCTCCACTTT. The chain carries TRBV30 and TRBJ1-6, with unresolved D. V lost 0 bases, J lost 9 bases, and 12 bases lay in between. Germline V gene lookup returns CDR1 GTSNPN and CDR2 SVGIG (reference sequence). The CDR3 loop spans 14 amino acids.

CDR3: CASSYRDSRWTEAFF. In DNA, the CDR3 is TGTGCCAGCAGTTACCGGGACAGCCGTTGGACTGAAGCTTTCTTT. The chain has TRBV6-6 and TRBJ1-1; 7 bases align to TRBD1. V was pared by 2 bases and J by 5 bases, with 8 bases of the junction left unmatched. The germline gives CDR1 MNHNY, CDR2 SVGAGI (reference sequence). This CDR3 spans 15 amino acids.

The chain joins TRBV4-2 to TRBJ1-1; no definite D call. With 0 bases removed from V and 1 base from J, the gap between germline ends came to 9 bases. Germline V CDR1 and CDR2: LGHNA, YNFKEQ. The CDR3 runs 15 residues. CDR3 region: CASSQDSTQNTEAFF. CDR3 coding DNA: TGTGCCAGCAGCCAAGATTCGACACAGAACACTGAAGCTTTCTTT.

The rearrangement uses TRBV27 and TRBJ2-3; TRBD1 matches 7 bases. CDR3 length equals 15 residues. V lost 6 bases to trimming and J lost 1 base; unmatched junction nucleotides: 7. Germline loops: CDR1 MNHEY, CDR2 SMNVEV (reference sequence). The CDR3 nucleotides are TGTGCCAGCAGCCTACAGGGGTCGGGCACAGATACGCAGTATTTT. Amino acids: CASSLQGSGTDTQYF.

V gene TRBV13 combines with J gene TRBJ1-3; 7 bases are a match to TRBD1. The junction had 5 bases not matched to a gene; V was cut back by 1 base and J by 2 bases. From germline, CDR1 is PRHDT and CDR2 FYEKMQ (reference sequence). The CDR3 spans 16 residues. The CDR3 region is CASSLAGQTPGNTIYF. The CDR3 nucleotides read TGTGCCAGCAGCTTAGCGGGACAGACCCCTGGAAACACCATATATTTT.

The rearrangement uses TRBV2 and TRBJ2-3; 11 bases agree with TRBD2. CDR3 length: 15 residues. J lost 4 bases, V lost 6 bases, and 6 bases had no gene match. Per the germline V gene, CDR1 is SNHLY and CDR2 is FYNNEI. The CDR3 loop is CASRTSGTFSDTQYF. Written as DNA, the CDR3 is TGTGCCAGCAGGACTAGCGGGACCTTTTCAGATACGCAGTATTTT.

The chain uses TRBV6-1 and TRBJ2-5, with TRBD1 identical over 7 bases. With V trimmed by 2 bases and J by 2 bases, 8 bases remained unmatched. Germline CDR1 reads MNHNS; CDR2 reads SASEGT. This CDR3 is built from 16 residues. This CDR3 reads CASSESWGQLQETQYF. The CDR3 coding sequence is TGTGCCAGCAGTGAATCATGGGGACAGCTTCAAGAGACCCAGTACTTC.

This clone has only a few counts. The rearrangement joins TRBV28 to TRBJ2-7; TRBD1 agrees at 9 bases. J was trimmed by 3 bases and V by 5 bases; bases with no gene match: 8. The length of the CDR3 is 15 residues. Germline CDR1 is MDHEN and CDR2 is SYDVKM. The CDR3 spells CASSGGTGTYYEQYF. The CDR3 DNA is TGTGCCAGCAGTGGGGGGACAGGGACCTACTACGAGCAGTACTTC.

This clone was seen once. The gene calls are TRBV5-5 and TRBJ1-1, with D possibly TRBD1 on 6 matching bases. Germline values: CDR1 SGHKS, CDR2 YYEKEE (reference sequence). V lost 6 bases and J 4 bases, leaving 22 bases between the germline ends. This CDR3 is built from 16 residues. The DNA for the CDR3 is TGTGCCAGCAACCCGCTTGTAGGGGGTACAGGCACTGAAGCTTTCTTT. It codes for CASNPLVGGTGTEAFF.

This rearrangement joins TRBV6-5 to TRBJ2-7; TRBD1 aligns across 10 bases. With 6 bases clipped from V and 9 bases from J, the junction kept 8 bases outside the gene matches. The CDR3 runs 13 residues. CDR1 is MNHEY and CDR2 is SVGAGI in the germline V gene. The CDR3: CASSRQGAVVQYF. The CDR3 bases are TGTGCCAGCAGCCGACAGGGGGCGGTTGTGCAGTACTTC.

This rearrangement joins TRBV18 to TRBJ2-1; 7 bases are a match to TRBD2. Trimming cost V 3 bases and J 15 bases; bases outside gene matches: 17. The CDR3 consists of 15 residues. Germline assignment: CDR1 KGHSH and CDR2 LQKENI. CDR3 sequence: CASSPNKASGTKTFF. The CDR3 nucleotides read TGTGCCAGCTCACCCAACAAGGCTAGCGGAACCAAGACGTTCTTC.

This clone showed up just a few times. The rearrangement links TRBV7-6 to TRBJ2-7, with TRBD2 as a possible D gene (5 bases). This CDR3 has 14 amino acids. V lost 7 bases, J lost 9 bases, and 22 bases lay in between. Per germline, CDR1 SGHVS and CDR2 FNYEAQ. CDR3 loop: CASTRRAAPDVQYF. The CDR3 DNA is TGTGCCAGCACCCGACGAGCGGCCCCCGACGTGCAGTACTTC.